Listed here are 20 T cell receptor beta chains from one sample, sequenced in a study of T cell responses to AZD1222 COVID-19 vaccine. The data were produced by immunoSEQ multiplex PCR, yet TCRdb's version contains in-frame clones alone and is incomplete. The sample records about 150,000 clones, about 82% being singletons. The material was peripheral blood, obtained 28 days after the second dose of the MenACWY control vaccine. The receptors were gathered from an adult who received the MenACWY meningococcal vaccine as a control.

The CDR3 loop reads CASSLTGQVDTEAFF. Written as DNA, the CDR3 is TGTGCCAGCAGCTTGACGGGACAGGTGGACACTGAAGCTTTCTTT. J is TRBJ1-1 and V is TRBV5-6; 8 bases map to TRBD1. CDR3 length equals 15 residues. With V trimmed by 1 base and J by 3 bases, 5 bases remained unmatched. The V gene's germline CDR1 is SGHDT and CDR2 YYEEEE.

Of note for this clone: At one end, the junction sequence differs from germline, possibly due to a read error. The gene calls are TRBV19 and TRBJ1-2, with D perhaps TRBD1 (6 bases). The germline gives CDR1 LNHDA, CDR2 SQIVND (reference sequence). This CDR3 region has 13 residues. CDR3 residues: CATFERPTGKGDF. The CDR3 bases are TGTGCCACTTTCGAGCGGCCGACAGGAAAGGGAGACTTC.

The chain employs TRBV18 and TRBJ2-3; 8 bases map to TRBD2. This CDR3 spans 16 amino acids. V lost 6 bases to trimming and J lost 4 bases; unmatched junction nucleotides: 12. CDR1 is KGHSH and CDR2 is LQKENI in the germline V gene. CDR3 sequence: CASSTVRGGTSDTQYF. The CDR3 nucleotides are TGTGCCAGCTCTACCGTGCGCGGGGGGACATCAGATACGCAGTATTTT.

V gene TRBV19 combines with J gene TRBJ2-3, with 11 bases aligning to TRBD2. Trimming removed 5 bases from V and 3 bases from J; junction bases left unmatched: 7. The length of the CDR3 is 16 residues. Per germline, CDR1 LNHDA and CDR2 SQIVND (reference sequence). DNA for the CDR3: TGTGCCAGTAGTTGGGTGGGACTAGCGGAAACAGATACGCAGTATTTT. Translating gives CASSWVGLAETDTQYF.

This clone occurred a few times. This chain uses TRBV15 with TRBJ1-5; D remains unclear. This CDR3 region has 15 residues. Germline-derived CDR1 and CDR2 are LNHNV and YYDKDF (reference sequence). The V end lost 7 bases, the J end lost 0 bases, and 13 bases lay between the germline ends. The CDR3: CATNPTGVSNQPQHF. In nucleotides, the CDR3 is TGTGCCACCAACCCAACTGGGGTTAGCAATCAGCCCCAGCATTTT.

For the CDR3, the DNA is TGTGCCAGCAGCTTAGAAGCGGCTAGCGGAGGGGGCAGGTACTTC. Translation: CASSLEAASGGGRYF. The gene calls are TRBV7-8 and TRBJ2-7; D might be TRBD1 or TRBD2, each matching 7 bases. V lost 1 base to trimming and J lost 12 bases, with 22 bases between them. CDR3 length equals 15 residues. CDR1 SGHVS and CDR2 FQNEAQ come from the germline V gene.

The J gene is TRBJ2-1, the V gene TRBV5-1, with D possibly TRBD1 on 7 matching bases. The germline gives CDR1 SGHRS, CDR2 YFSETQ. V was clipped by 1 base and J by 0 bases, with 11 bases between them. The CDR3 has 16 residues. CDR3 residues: CASSLQGGRSYNEQFF. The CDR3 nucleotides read TGCGCCAGCAGCTTGCAGGGGGGCCGCTCCTACAATGAGCAGTTCTTC.

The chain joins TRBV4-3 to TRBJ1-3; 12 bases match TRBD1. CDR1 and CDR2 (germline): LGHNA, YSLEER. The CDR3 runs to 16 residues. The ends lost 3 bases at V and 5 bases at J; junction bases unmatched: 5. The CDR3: CASSQWGQGARNTIYF. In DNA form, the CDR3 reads TGCGCCAGCAGCCAGTGGGGACAGGGGGCAAGAAACACCATATATTTT.

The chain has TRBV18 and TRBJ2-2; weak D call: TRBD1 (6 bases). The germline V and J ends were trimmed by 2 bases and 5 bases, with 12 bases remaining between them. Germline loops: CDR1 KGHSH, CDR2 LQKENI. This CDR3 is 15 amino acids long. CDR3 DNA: TGTGCCAGCTCACCAGGGGGCACGGGAACCGGGGAGCTGTTTTTT. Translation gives CASSPGGTGTGELFF.

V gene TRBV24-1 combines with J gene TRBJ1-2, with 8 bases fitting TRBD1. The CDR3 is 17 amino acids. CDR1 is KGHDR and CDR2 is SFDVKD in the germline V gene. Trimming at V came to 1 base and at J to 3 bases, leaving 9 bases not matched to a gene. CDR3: CATSDFGGKTGDYGYTF. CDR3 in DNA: TGTGCCACCAGTGATTTTGGGGGTAAGACAGGGGACTATGGCTACACCTTC.

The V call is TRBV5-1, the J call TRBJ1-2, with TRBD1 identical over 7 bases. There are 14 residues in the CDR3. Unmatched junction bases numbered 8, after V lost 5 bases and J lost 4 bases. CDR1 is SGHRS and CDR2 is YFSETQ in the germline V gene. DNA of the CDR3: TGCGCCAGCAGTCTCGACAGGGCTGGCTATGGCTACACCTTC. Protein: CASSLDRAGYGYTF.

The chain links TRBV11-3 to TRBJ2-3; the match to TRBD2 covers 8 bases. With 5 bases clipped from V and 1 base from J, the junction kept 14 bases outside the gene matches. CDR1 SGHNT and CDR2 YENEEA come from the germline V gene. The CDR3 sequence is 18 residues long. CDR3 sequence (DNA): TGTGCCAGCAGCCGGCCGGAACCGGGGACTAGTGGCACAGATACGCAGTATTTT. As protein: CASSRPEPGTSGTDTQYF. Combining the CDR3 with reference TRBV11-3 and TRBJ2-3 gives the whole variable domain EAGVVQSPRYKIIEKKQPVAFWCNPISGHNTLYWYLQNLGQGPELLIRYENEEAVDDSQLPKDRFSAERLKGVDSTLKIQPAELGDSAVYLCASSRPEPGTSGTDTQYFGPGTRLTVL.

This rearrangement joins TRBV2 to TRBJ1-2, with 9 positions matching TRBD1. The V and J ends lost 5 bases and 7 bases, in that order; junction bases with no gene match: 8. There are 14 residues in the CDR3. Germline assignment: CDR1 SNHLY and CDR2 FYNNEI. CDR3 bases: TGTGCCAGCAGTCAAATACAGGGGGCAAGTGGCTACACCTTC. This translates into CASSQIQGASGYTF. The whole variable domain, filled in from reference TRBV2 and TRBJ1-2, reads EPEVTQTPSHQVTQMGQEVILRCVPISNHLYFYWYRQILGQKVEFLVSFYNNEISEKSEIFDDQFSVERPDGSNFTLKIRSTKLEDSAMYFCASSQIQGASGYTFGSGTRLTVV.

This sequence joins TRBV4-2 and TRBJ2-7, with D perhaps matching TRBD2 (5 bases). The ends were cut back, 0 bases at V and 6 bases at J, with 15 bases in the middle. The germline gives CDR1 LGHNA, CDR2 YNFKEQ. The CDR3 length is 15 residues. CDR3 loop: CASSQDTRRTGEQYF. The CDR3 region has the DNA TGTGCCAGCAGCCAAGATACTAGAAGAACGGGCGAGCAGTACTTC.

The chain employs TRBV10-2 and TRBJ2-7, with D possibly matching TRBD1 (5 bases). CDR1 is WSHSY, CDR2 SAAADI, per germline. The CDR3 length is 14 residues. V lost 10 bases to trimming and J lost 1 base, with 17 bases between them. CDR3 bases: TGCGCCACCAGACAGAGTTTAAGTTCCTACGAGCAGTACGTC. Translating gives CATRQSLSSYEQYV.

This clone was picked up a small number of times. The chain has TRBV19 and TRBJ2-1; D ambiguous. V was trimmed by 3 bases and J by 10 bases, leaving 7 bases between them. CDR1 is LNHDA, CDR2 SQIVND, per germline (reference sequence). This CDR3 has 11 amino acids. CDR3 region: CASSMELEQFF. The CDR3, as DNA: TGTGCCAGTAGTATGGAGTTGGAGCAGTTCTTC.

CDR3 in DNA: TGTGCCAGCAGCTTGGCGGCCAACCATTTGACCATATATTTT. Its translation: CASSLAANHLTIYF. The chain uses TRBV5-4 and TRBJ1-3, with D unresolved. Germline assignment: CDR1 SGHNT and CDR2 YYREEE (reference sequence). The CDR3 totals 14 residues. V gave up 0 bases and J gave up 10 bases, with 14 bases separating them. Full variable domain (outside the CDR3, taken from reference TRBV5-4 and TRBJ1-3): ETGVTQSPTHLIKTRGQQVTLRCSSQSGHNTVSWYQQALGQGPQFIFQYYREEENGRGNFPPRFSGLQFPNYSSELNVNALELDDSALYLCASSLAANHLTIYFGEGSWLTVV.

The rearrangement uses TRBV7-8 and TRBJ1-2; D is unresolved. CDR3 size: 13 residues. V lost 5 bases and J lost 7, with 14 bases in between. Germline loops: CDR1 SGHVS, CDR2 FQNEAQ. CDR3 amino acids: CASSPAPGFGYTF. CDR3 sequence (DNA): TGTGCCAGCAGCCCTGCCCCCGGGTTTGGCTACACCTTC.

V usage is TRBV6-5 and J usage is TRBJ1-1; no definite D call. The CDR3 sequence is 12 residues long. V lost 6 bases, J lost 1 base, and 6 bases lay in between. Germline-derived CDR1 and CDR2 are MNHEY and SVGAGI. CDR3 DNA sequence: TGTGCCAGCAGACGAGGGAACACTGAAGCTTTCTTT. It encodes CASRRGNTEAFF.

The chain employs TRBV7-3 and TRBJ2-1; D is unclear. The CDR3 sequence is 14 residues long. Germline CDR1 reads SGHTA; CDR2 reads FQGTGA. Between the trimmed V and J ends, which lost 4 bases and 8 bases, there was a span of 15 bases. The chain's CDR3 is CASSSLGVSHEQFF. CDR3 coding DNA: TGTGCCAGCAGCTCTCTAGGAGTTTCGCATGAGCAGTTCTTC.